This T cell receptor beta chain comes out of a study of radiation and T cells in renal cell carcinoma. The method was immunoSEQ multiplex PCR; TCRdb's version includes in-frame clones alone and lacks a portion of them. The sample lists about 150,000 clones; around nine tenths were seen once. The length of the CDR3 is 15 residues. Per germline, CDR1 SGHRS and CDR2 YFSETQ. V was shortened by 0 bases and J by 8 bases, with 14 bases between the two germline ends. Time point described: baseline pretreatment blood. This sample's treatment: 15 Gy SBRT to primary tumor, nephrectomy 4 weeks later. Sequenced material: blood, taken from a patient whose treatment included radiotherapy and nephrectomy. This sequence was found in a woman in her forties or fifties with renal cell carcinoma. This chain uses TRBV5-1 with TRBJ1-4; D is undetermined. The CDR3, as DNA: TGCGCCAGCAGCTTGGGGGGAAATGAGGCGGAAAAACTGTTTTTT. Protein: CASSLGGNEAEKLFF.